A selection of T cell receptor beta chains follows, all from one sample in a study of T cell repertoires in cytomegalovirus infection. TCRdb reprocessed the reads with MiXCR, giving one entry per CDR3 protein. This table holds 250,000 or so distinct CDR3 sequences, more than 9% found once. The specimen sequenced was PBMCs. These receptors originate from a human donor in good health (CMV status not recorded). Some clones in this sample may be carry-over from other donors' samples. Each CDR3 is given with its conserved first and last residue. The D gene is left open where the match is weak. Clone size is given for some rows only: seen once, a few or many times, or a class if the clone is expanded.

D,J,V,size,CDR3,DNA
.,TRBJ1-2,TRBV7-2,many,CASRQTGSGYTF,TGTGCCAGCAGACAAACAGGGAGCGGCTACACCTTC
.,TRBJ1-1,TRBV7-9,many,CASTLGEEAFF,TGTGCCAGCACCTTAGGGGAAGAAGCTTTCTTT
.,TRBJ1-6,TRBV7-2,many,CASSAGLNSPLHF,TGTGCCAGCAGCGCCGGACTAAATTCACCCCTCCACTTT
.,TRBJ2-5,TRBV6-6,few,CASSYSAHKGMGETQYF,TGTGCCAGCAGTTACAGTGCTCACAAGGGGATGGGAGAGACCCAGTACTTC
.,TRBJ1-2,TRBV20-1,.,CSALRAPPTYGYTF,TGCAGTGCTCTCAGGGCCCCCCCTACCTATGGCTACACCTTC
.,TRBJ1-2,TRBV7-2,many,CASSSQRSLSYGYTF,TGTGCCAGCAGCTCTCAACGGAGCCTCTCTTATGGCTACACCTTC
TRBD1,TRBJ2-5,TRBV7-2,many,CASSSTRTGGSRSGTQYF,TGTGCCAGCAGCTCAACTCGGACAGGGGGTTCGCGTTCTGGTACCCAGTACTTC
.,TRBJ2-5,TRBV29-1,few,CSVEGTGAETQYF,TGCAGCGTTGAGGGGACCGGAGCGGAGACCCAGTACTTC
.,TRBJ1-1,TRBV11-2,.,CASSLEWGVATEAFF,TGTGCCAGCAGCTTAGAGTGGGGGGTAGCGACTGAAGCTTTCTTT
TRBD2,TRBJ2-7,TRBV20-1,.,CSARPRTSGRAAEQYF,TGCAGTGCTAGACCTAGGACTAGCGGGAGGGCCGCCGAGCAGTACTTC
.,TRBJ1-2,TRBV7-2,.,CASSFGSGVNYGYTF,TGTGCCAGCAGCTTCGGGAGTGGGGTTAACTATGGCTACACCTTC
TRBD2,TRBJ2-3,TRBV7-3,many,CASSISGGRTDTQYF,TGTGCCAGCAGCATTAGCGGGGGACGCACAGATACGCAGTATTTT
.,TRBJ2-5,TRBV29-1,.,CSAQTSQETQYF,TGCAGCGCCCAGACTAGCCAAGAGACCCAGTACTTC
.,TRBJ1-4,TRBV10-3,few,CAISESTRQGKLFF,TGTGCCATCAGTGAGTCGACTCGGCAGGGGAAACTGTTTTTT
TRBD1,TRBJ1-5,TRBV14,.,CASSHGGTGSPPNQPQHF,TGTGCCAGCAGCCATGGGGGGACAGGTTCTCCCCCCAATCAGCCCCAGCATTTT
TRBD1,TRBJ2-3,TRBV7-2,many,CASSTRQGRSDTQYF,TGTGCCAGCAGCACCCGACAGGGGAGATCAGATACGCAGTATTTT
TRBD1,TRBJ1-2,TRBV5-1,.,CASSLVTGDYGYTF,TGCGCCAGCAGCTTGGTGACAGGGGACTATGGCTACACCTTC
TRBD1,TRBJ1-6,TRBV2,.,CASSPRGQGNSPLHF,TGTGCCAGCAGCCCAAGGGGACAGGGTAATTCACCCCTCCACTTT
.,TRBJ2-5,TRBV7-8,.,CASSLVWGVETQYF,TGTGCCAGCAGCTTAGTCTGGGGAGTCGAGACCCAGTACTTC
.,TRBJ2-7,TRBV6-2/TRBV6-3,many,CASTHQEAYEQYF,TGTGCCAGCACCCATCAGGAAGCCTACGAGCAGTACTTC
.,TRBJ1-3,TRBV6-2/TRBV6-3,many,CASSSGEWLNTIYF,TGTGCCAGCAGCTCCGGGGAATGGCTGAACACCATATATTTT
TRBD2,TRBJ2-7,TRBV10-3,many,CAISGGYEQYF,TGTGCCATCAGCGGGGGGTACGAGCAGTACTTC
TRBD1,TRBJ1-1,TRBV7-2,.,CASSSTGGFTEAFF,TGTGCCAGCAGCTCGACAGGGGGCTTCACTGAAGCTTTCTTT
TRBD1,TRBJ1-2,TRBV7-2,many,CASSLDRGSDYGYTF,TGTGCCAGTTCCCTGGACAGGGGGTCGGACTATGGCTACACCTTC
.,TRBJ2-5,TRBV5-5,.,CASSSRPGIPKETQYF,TGTGCCAGCAGCTCCCGCCCCGGGATCCCAAAAGAGACCCAGTACTTC
TRBD1,TRBJ2-2,TRBV6-2/TRBV6-3,many,CASSWTGTGELFF,TGTGCCAGCAGCTGGACAGGGACCGGGGAGCTGTTTTTT
.,TRBJ1-4,TRBV28,few,CASSPTGVGVEKLFF,TGTGCCAGCAGTCCCACGGGGGTCGGGGTTGAAAAACTGTTTTTT
.,TRBJ1-1,TRBV27,.,CASSSGGSTLNTEAFF,TGTGCCAGCAGTTCAGGAGGGAGTACCCTGAACACTGAAGCTTTCTTT
.,TRBJ2-5,TRBV6-2/TRBV6-3,many,CASTRLDQETQYF,TGTGCCAGCACTCGACTGGACCAAGAGACCCAGTACTTC
TRBD2,TRBJ2-4,TRBV5-1,few,CASSSGGAGNIQYF,TGCGCCAGCTCTAGCGGGGGGGCCGGGAACATTCAGTACTTC
TRBD1,TRBJ1-1,TRBV14,many,CASSQGTGTQAFF,TGTGCCAGCAGCCAAGGGACAGGGACTCAAGCTTTCTTT
.,TRBJ2-7,TRBV7-2,many,CASSQGLEQYF,TGTGCCAGCAGCCAAGGTCTCGAGCAGTACTTC
.,TRBJ2-3,TRBV14,few,CASSQLLTDTQYF,TGTGCCAGCAGCCAACTTCTCACAGATACGCAGTATTTT
.,TRBJ2-5,TRBV7-2,many,CASRSPGDIQETQYF,TGTGCCAGCAGATCCCCCGGAGACATTCAAGAGACCCAGTACTTC
.,TRBJ2-4,TRBV6-2/TRBV6-3,many,CASSSGFVAKNIQYF,TGTGCCAGCAGTTCCGGATTTGTGGCCAAAAACATTCAGTACTTC
.,TRBJ2-1,TRBV7-3,many,CASSLGTYNEQFF,TGTGCCAGCAGCTTAGGGACCTACAATGAGCAGTTCTTC
.,TRBJ2-2,TRBV5-1,many,CASSLEGVGTGELFF,TGCGCCAGCAGCTTGGAGGGAGTAGGGACCGGGGAGCTGTTTTTT
.,TRBJ2-1,TRBV7-9,many,CASSLVGGDQQFF,TGTGCCAGCAGCTTAGTAGGGGGGGATCAGCAGTTCTTC
TRBD1,TRBJ2-1,TRBV7-9,few,CASSPRTGGARNEQFF,TGTGCCAGCAGCCCTAGGACAGGGGGCGCGCGAAATGAGCAGTTCTTC
.,TRBJ2-3,TRBV29-1,.,CSVEPWTDTQYF,TGCAGCGTTGAACCCTGGACAGATACGCAGTATTTT